This TCR beta chain was profiled in a study of T cells after somatic rescue of genetic block (TCRdb year 2020). Describing the broader study: The study assessed how robust, over the long term, a T-cell system was when the system had developed through somatic rescue of a genetic block in T-cell development.

The method behind the library was the immunoSEQ multiplex PCR assay. This is the immuneACCESS table as TCRdb keeps it, with only in-frame sequences that have V and J called. A part of the clones is gone; compared with another copy, unresolved V genes explain less than half, and the rest is unexplained. The sample records more than 9,500 clones, approximately 74% of which are singletons. The top ten hold less than 15% of the sample. Spanning cysteine to phenylalanine, the CDR3 consists of 14 amino acids. The sequence is cut down to CDR3 DNA, 42 bases in frame from base 1. According to the germline V gene, CDR1 reads ENHRY and CDR2 reads SYGVKD. V drops 2 bases and J drops 6 bases, leaving 8 bases in between. Concerning this clone: The antigen it binds to is not known. No base qualities exist here, and no much larger clone lies one base off it.

This TCR was sampled from a boy aged 5-17 years. Sample: peripheral blood mononuclear cells (PBMCs). The chain is assembled from TRBV10-3 and TRBJ1-6, and the D gene may be TRBD1, 5 bases matching. This receptor carries the CDR3 CAISEPRGNSPLHF. The nucleotide sequence is given as TGTGCCATCAGTGAGCCTAGGGGTAATTCACCCCTCCACTTT.